This TCR beta chain is from a study of cytomegalovirus exposure and HLA in healthy donors. Regarding the study as a whole: TCR sequences were mostly rare, though some public TCRs occurred in many donors. Specific recognition of CMV antigens was confirmed in vitro for three chains (all CMV-associated).

Only a few counts were recorded for this clone. The antigen is unknown. The germline gives CDR1 SEHNR, CDR2 FQNEAQ (reference sequence). The CDR3 loop spans 17 amino acids. After removal of 3 bases from V and 6 bases from J, the junction contained 14 bases not matched to a gene. Primers for the PCR totalled 60 Vbeta and 13 Jbeta. This table comes from immunoSEQ multiplex PCR, and its TCRdb copy is limited to in-frame clones, with some not included. The data contain 160,000 or so clones, roughly 70% of them singletons. Sample: PBMCs. The chain couples TRBV7-9 to TRBJ2-1; TRBD2 agrees at 7 bases. This receptor was obtained from a woman aged 30 to 39 in good health and CMV-seronegative. Written as DNA, the CDR3 is TGTGCCAGCAGCTTTCGAATAGCGGGCCTCCCCCTCAATGAGCAGTTCTTC. Translating gives CASSFRIAGLPLNEQFF.